This T cell receptor beta chain was sequenced during a study of blood T cell repertoires in COVID-19. V was shortened by 5 bases and J by 10 bases, with 9 bases between the two germline ends. Germline values: CDR1 SGHVS, CDR2 FQNEAQ. The length of the CDR3 is 12 residues. This clone was detected once. TCRdb keeps only in-frame clones here, not all; method: immunoSEQ multiplex PCR. The sample has a few hundred thousand clones, 88% seen once. Material for sequencing was PBMCs or T cells enriched from blood (not recorded which). The rearrangement joins TRBV7-8 to TRBJ1-6, with a possible D match to TRBD1 (5 bases). The sequence came from a woman in her thirties or forties who had recovered from COVID-19. CDR3 protein: CASSDSRSPLHF. The CDR3 DNA is TGTGCCAGCAGCGACAGCCGCTCACCCCTCCACTTT.